The present T cell receptor (beta chain) was sequenced within a study of OX40 agonist ivuxolimab in advanced cancers. Turning to the study itself: Roughly two fifths of patients had received prior checkpoint inhibitor therapy.

Clones were read by immunoSEQ multiplex PCR, and TCRdb kept only the in-frame ones, dropping some. The sample carries about 130,000 clones, 90% to 95% recorded once. With respect to this clone: Its matching antigen is unknown.

Study-wide points: At 0.1 to 3.0 mg/kg and by week 6, CD4+ and CD8+ T cells in the blood had expanded clonally. Expanded clones tended on average to be more numerous among CD8+ T cells than CD4+.

The material was CD4+ or CD8+ T cells sorted from blood, obtained in a trial of the OX40 agonist ivuxolimab. The TCR comes from an adult with an advanced solid tumor such as melanoma, head and neck, liver or kidney cancer.

The CDR3 protein is CASSLVTSGAYEQYF. CDR3 nucleotides: TGTGCCAGCAGCCTCGTCACTAGCGGGGCCTACGAGCAGTACTTC. This chain joins TRBV7-2 and TRBJ2-7; TRBD2 matches at 10 bases. The CDR3 spans 15 residues. Germline CDR1 and CDR2: SGHTA and FQGNSA. V lost 5 bases and J lost 2; bases outside the gene matches: 6.